These 32 T cell receptor beta chains originate from one sample sequenced in a study of cytomegalovirus exposure and HLA in healthy donors. Primers: 60 Vbeta forward and 13 Jbeta reverse. Generated by immunoSEQ multiplex PCR, the TCRdb table keeps only in-frame clones and is missing some. This repertoire shows fewer than 150,000 clones, approximately 80% found once; its top ten account for roughly 4.5%. The sequenced material came from PBMCs. All receptors derive from a man in his fifties or sixties in good health and CMV-seropositive.

J is TRBJ2-6 and V is TRBV7-2, with TRBD1 matching 10 bases. The junction had 12 bases not matched to a gene; V was cut back by 5 bases and J by 2 bases. CDR1 is SGHTA and CDR2 is FQGNSA in the germline V gene. This CDR3 region has 19 residues. CDR3 DNA: TGTGCCAGCAGCCCCCATTCCGGGACAGGGGCAACTGGGGCCAACGTCCTGACTTTC. It is translated as CASSPHSGTGATGANVLTF.

The J gene is TRBJ1-1, the V gene TRBV5-4; maybe TRBD1 (5 bases). Per germline, CDR1 SGHNT and CDR2 YYREEE (reference sequence). This CDR3 region has 14 residues. Trimming stripped 5 bases from V and 3 bases from J, with 14 bases between. The CDR3 reads CASRPQGGDTEAFF. In nucleotides, the CDR3 is TGTGCCAGCAGGCCTCAGGGTGGGGACACTGAAGCTTTCTTT.

CDR3 sequence: CAHLWQNTGELFF. The CDR3 DNA is TGTGCGCATCTCTGGCAGAACACCGGGGAGCTGTTTTTT. This rearrangement joins TRBV30 to TRBJ2-2; D unresolved. The CDR3 contains 13 residues. Germline values: CDR1 GTSNPN, CDR2 SVGIG (reference sequence).

This chain links TRBV4-1 with TRBJ2-1; TRBD2 aligns across 11 bases. The CDR3 loop spans 17 amino acids. V gave up 5 bases and J gave up 4 bases; unmatched junction bases: 10. CDR1 is MGHRA, CDR2 YSYEKL, per germline. The CDR3 loop is CASSTREGTSGYNEQFF. In DNA, the CDR3 is TGCGCCAGCAGCACGCGAGAAGGGACTAGCGGATACAATGAGCAGTTCTTC.

The chain has TRBV5-4 and TRBJ2-1; tentatively, D is TRBD1 (6 bases). The germline CDR1 and CDR2 sequences are SGHNT and YYREEE (reference sequence). Trimming removed 4 bases at V and 5 bases at J, with 13 bases between. The CDR3 is 14 amino acids. This chain's CDR3 is CASSPRGKNNEQFF. The CDR3 DNA reads TGTGCCAGCAGCCCCAGGGGTAAAAACAATGAGCAGTTCTTC.

DNA of the CDR3: TGTGCCAGCAGCACCTTAGGGGGTGAAGCTTTCTTT. It translates to CASSTLGGEAFF. The V call is TRBV9, the J call TRBJ1-1; D is possibly TRBD1 (6 bases). This CDR3 contains 12 residues. The ends were cut back, 4 bases at V and 7 bases at J, with 11 bases in the middle. Germline assignment: CDR1 SGDLS and CDR2 YYNGEE.

This chain uses TRBV18 with TRBJ2-3, with no clear D. Looked up from germline, CDR1 is KGHSH and CDR2 is LQKENI. This CDR3 is built from 12 residues. Trimming pared 5 bases from V and 2 bases from J, leaving 5 bases between. The CDR3 DNA is TGTGCCAGCTCAGCGTTCACAGATACGCAGTATTTT. Protein sequence: CASSAFTDTQYF.

V is TRBV10-3 and J is TRBJ1-2, with D uncertain. Germline V lookup: CDR1 ENHRY, CDR2 SYGVKD. Trimming cost V 0 bases and J 8 bases, with 13 bases left between them. The CDR3 is made up of 14 amino acids. Here the CDR3 DNA reads TGTGCCATCAGTGAGTCGACGGTAATGCGGGGCTACACCTTC. Translation: CAISESTVMRGYTF.

The CDR3 loop reads CASSSDSNTEAFF. In DNA form, the CDR3 reads TGTGCCAGCAGCTCAGACTCGAACACTGAAGCTTTCTTT. The rearrangement uses TRBV7-6 and TRBJ1-1, with no clear D. The V gene lost 4 bases and the J gene lost 1 base, with 7 bases spanning the gap. This CDR3 is built from 13 residues. In germline, CDR1 is SGHVS, CDR2 FNYEAQ.

V and J are TRBV18 and TRBJ1-1; 8 nucleotides align to TRBD1. Germline V gene lookup returns CDR1 KGHSH and CDR2 LQKENI. The CDR3 sequence is 14 residues long. V trimming: 8 bases; J trimming: 5 bases; junction bases outside the gene matches: 10. This CDR3 is CASRRGQESTEAFF. CDR3 in DNA: TGTGCCAGCCGCCGGGGACAGGAGAGTACTGAAGCTTTCTTT.

The chain couples TRBV6-6 to TRBJ1-1; D remains ambiguous. V was trimmed by 7 bases and J by 5 bases, leaving 17 bases between them. Germline V CDR1 and CDR2: MNHNY, SVGAGI (reference sequence). The CDR3 is 14 residues long. Here the CDR3 reads CASNSYSPPTEAFF. The CDR3, as DNA: TGTGCCAGCAATTCGTATTCCCCCCCGACTGAAGCTTTCTTT.

The chain links TRBV11-2 to TRBJ1-2; a possible D gene is TRBD1 (5 bases). The CDR3 runs 15 residues. Germline CDR1 SGHAT, CDR2 FQNNGV. The V end was cut by 5 bases, the J end by 3 bases, with 16 bases between. CDR3 DNA sequence: TGTGCCAGCAGCCCCTCGGCGTGGGGGGACTATGGCTACACCTTC. Residues: CASSPSAWGDYGYTF.

The chain links TRBV5-1 to TRBJ2-5; 11 positions agree with TRBD2. The ends lost 4 bases at V and 5 bases at J; junction bases unmatched: 4. From germline, CDR1 is SGHRS and CDR2 YFSETQ. CDR3 length: 14 residues. The CDR3: CASSLTSGTETQYF. The CDR3 DNA reads as TGCGCCAGCAGCCTGACTAGCGGGACGGAGACCCAGTACTTC.

The chain joins TRBV30 to TRBJ2-7; 7 bases map to TRBD2. The CDR3 is 12 amino acids. Unmatched junction bases numbered 7, after V lost 7 bases and J lost 4 bases. CDR1 is GTSNPN, CDR2 SVGIG, per germline (reference sequence). CDR3 DNA sequence: TGTGCCTCCCGGGGGGTTGCATACGAGCAGTACTTC. This gives the protein CASRGVAYEQYF.

This clone was found a few times. This chain connects TRBV5-6 to TRBJ1-4; 7 nucleotides match TRBD1. The CDR3 length is 14 residues. V was clipped by 0 bases and J by 8 bases; unmatched bases: 4. From germline, CDR1 is SGHDT and CDR2 YYEEEE. The CDR3 is CASSLARGREKLFF. Here the CDR3 DNA reads TGTGCCAGCAGCTTGGCCAGGGGGAGGGAAAAACTGTTTTTT.

The chain joins TRBV6-1 to TRBJ1-1; D call uncertain. The CDR3 consists of 15 residues. V lost 5 bases and J 0 bases, leaving 13 bases between the germline ends. Germline assignment: CDR1 MNHNS and CDR2 SASEGT. The CDR3, as DNA: TGTGCCAGCAGTTCCCGTGGCCTGGTGAACACTGAAGCTTTCTTT. This encodes CASSSRGLVNTEAFF.

The chain links TRBV5-1 to TRBJ1-6; D is uncertain. This CDR3 contains 14 residues. Trimming stripped 3 bases from V and 5 bases from J, with 9 bases between. Germline values: CDR1 SGHRS, CDR2 YFSETQ. In DNA, the CDR3 is TGCGCCAGCAGCTCCCCTGCGGATAATTCACCCCTCCACTTT. It translates to CASSSPADNSPLHF.

The CDR3 here is CASSEIGLAGNEQFF. The DNA of the CDR3 is TGTGCCAGCAGTGAAATAGGACTAGCTGGCAATGAGCAGTTCTTC. The chain couples TRBV6-1 to TRBJ2-1; 8 positions match TRBD2. This CDR3 contains 15 residues. The junction had 6 bases not matched to a gene; V was cut back by 2 bases and J by 6 bases. CDR1 MNHNS and CDR2 SASEGT come from the germline V gene.

This clone came up a few times. This chain joins TRBV7-2 and TRBJ2-5, with D maybe TRBD2 (6 bases). Germline assignment: CDR1 SGHTA and CDR2 FQGNSA. The V gene lost 5 bases and the J gene lost 1 base, with 11 bases spanning the gap. This CDR3 comprises 14 residues. CDR3 coding DNA: TGTGCCAGCAGCAAAGGAGGGTCCCAAGAGACCCAGTACTTC. Protein: CASSKGGSQETQYF.

The chain uses TRBV20-1 and TRBJ2-3, with TRBD2 matching over 7 bases. Germline trimming cut 6 bases from V and 14 bases from J; bases unmatched to any gene: 11. CDR1 and CDR2 from the germline V gene are DFQATT and SNEGSKA (reference sequence). The CDR3 has 11 residues. Written as DNA, the CDR3 is TGCAGTGCGATAGGAGGGACTACCAGGTATTTT. Amino acids: CSAIGGTTRYF.

The rearrangement links TRBV5-4 to TRBJ2-7; TRBD1 matches at 7 bases. The CDR3 is 13 amino acids. Trimming at V came to 3 bases and at J to 5 bases, leaving 5 bases not matched to a gene. Germline V CDR1 and CDR2: SGHNT, YYREEE (reference sequence). CDR3 coding DNA: TGTGCCAGCAGCTCCCAGGGGGTAAACGAGCAGTACTTC. This sequence encodes CASSSQGVNEQYF.

The V gene is TRBV19, the J gene TRBJ2-1; the match to TRBD2 covers 7 bases. Germline V lookup: CDR1 LNHDA, CDR2 SQIVND (reference sequence). This CDR3 contains 14 residues. Trimming cost V 7 bases and J 3 bases; bases outside gene matches: 6. The CDR3 spells CASIPQRDYNEQFF. The CDR3 DNA sequence: TGTGCCAGTATTCCCCAGCGGGACTACAATGAGCAGTTCTTC.

The chain links TRBV2 to TRBJ2-7, with TRBD1 identical over 7 bases. Trimming at V came to 4 bases and at J to 6 bases, leaving 6 bases not matched to a gene. Germline values: CDR1 SNHLY, CDR2 FYNNEI. The CDR3 is 13 amino acids. The CDR3 here is CASSGQGTGEQYF. CDR3 coding DNA: TGTGCCAGCAGTGGACAGGGTACGGGCGAGCAGTACTTC.

About this clone itself: The junction does not match germline at one end; this may be a read error. The chain couples TRBV2 to TRBJ2-7, with 9 bases lining up with TRBD2. CDR3 size: 14 residues. In germline, CDR1 is SNHLY, CDR2 FYNNEI. CDR3 nucleotides: TGTGCCGGCAGAACTAGCGGGCCCTCCTACGAGCAGTACTTC. Translating gives CAGRTSGPSYEQYF.

This clone came up once. V and J are TRBV28 and TRBJ2-7; 7 positions match TRBD1. The V gene end was trimmed by 5 bases and the J gene end by 6 bases; junction bases not matched to a gene: 13. The CDR3 contains 15 residues. CDR1 is MDHEN, CDR2 SYDVKM, per germline. The CDR3 coding sequence is TGTGCCAGCAGTAACTCGGGACAGAACTATGGCGAGCAGTACTTC. Translating gives CASSNSGQNYGEQYF.

V usage is TRBV25-1 and J usage is TRBJ2-2; 8 nucleotides match TRBD2. CDR3 length: 14 residues. The germline V gene encodes CDR1 MGHDK and CDR2 SYGVNS. Germline trimming cut 2 bases from V and 6 bases from J; bases unmatched to any gene: 2. CDR3 protein: CASSEGGRSGELFF. Written as DNA, the CDR3 is TGTGCCAGCAGTGAAGGCGGGAGGTCCGGGGAGCTGTTTTTT.

The chain uses TRBV4-1 and TRBJ2-7, with D possibly being TRBD1 (6 bases). V was trimmed by 7 bases and J by 7 bases, leaving 23 bases between them. Looked up from germline, CDR1 is MGHRA and CDR2 is YSYEKL. CDR3 length: 15 residues. This chain's CDR3 is CASTITLDSGYEQYF. The CDR3 DNA is TGCGCCAGCACCATAACCTTGGACAGTGGGTATGAGCAGTACTTC.

V usage is TRBV9 and J usage is TRBJ2-7, with 7 bases lining up with TRBD1. The CDR3 contains 16 residues. Germline loops: CDR1 SGDLS, CDR2 YYNGEE. With 3 bases clipped from V and 6 bases from J, the junction kept 15 bases outside the gene matches. CDR3: CASSEGRTGRTIEQYF. CDR3 coding DNA: TGTGCCAGCAGCGAGGGAAGGACAGGTCGGACGATCGAGCAGTACTTC.

The chain links TRBV23-1 to TRBJ2-7, with D perhaps TRBD2 (7 bases). Being an ORF, TRBV23-1 has a function that is uncertain. CDR3 length equals 16 residues. The ends were cut back, 6 bases at V and 2 bases at J, with 20 bases in the middle. CDR3 protein: CASSHLGGGQPYEQYF. The CDR3 DNA is TGCGCCAGCAGCCACCTTGGGGGGGGGCAGCCCTACGAGCAGTACTTC.

This chain links TRBV28 with TRBJ1-5; tentative D call: TRBD1 (5 bases). The V gene lost 6 bases and the J gene lost 0 bases, with 21 bases spanning the gap. Germline-derived CDR1 and CDR2 are MDHEN and SYDVKM. The CDR3 contains 18 residues. The CDR3 coding sequence is TGTGCCAGCAGAGACCAAAGACAGAAACGTTATAGCAATCAGCCCCAGCATTTT. Its protein is CASRDQRQKRYSNQPQHF.

The rearrangement joins TRBV2 to TRBJ1-1; no clear D. The CDR3 spans 13 residues. Trimming took 4 bases from V and 0 from J, leaving 6 bases between them. CDR1 is SNHLY, CDR2 FYNNEI, per germline. CDR3 sequence: CASSGQVNTEAFF. The CDR3 DNA sequence: TGTGCCAGCAGTGGGCAGGTGAACACTGAAGCTTTCTTT. Full variable domain (missing parts from reference TRBV2 and TRBJ1-1): EPEVTQTPSHQVTQMGQEVILRCVPISNHLYFYWYRQILGQKVEFLVSFYNNEISEKSEIFDDQFSVERPDGSNFTLKIRSTKLEDSAMYFCASSGQVNTEAFFGQGTRLTVV.

This sequence joins TRBV19 and TRBJ1-2; 9 bases fit TRBD1. Per germline, CDR1 LNHDA and CDR2 SQIVND (reference sequence). Trimming removed 5 bases from V and 4 bases from J; junction bases left unmatched: 5. The CDR3 consists of 14 residues. DNA for the CDR3: TGTGCCAGTAGTGTACAGGGGGCCGGCTATGGCTACACCTTC. Protein product: CASSVQGAGYGYTF.